The 26 T cell receptor beta chains below come from one sample, sequenced in a study of blood T cell repertoires in COVID-19. The data were produced by immunoSEQ multiplex PCR, yet TCRdb's version contains in-frame clones alone and is incomplete. This sample carries about 240,000 clones, roughly 83% of them seen once, and the ten largest clones take approximately 10%. Sample: peripheral blood. The receptors here all came from a woman older than 75 with acute or convalescent COVID-19.

The rearrangement links TRBV7-6 to TRBJ1-4, with unresolved D. This CDR3 comprises 15 residues. Per the germline V gene, CDR1 is SGHVS and CDR2 is FNYEAQ. V lost 4 bases and J 8 bases, leaving 17 bases between the germline ends. In DNA form, the CDR3 reads TGTGCCAGCAGCTCAGGAGGTTCGGGAAGGGAAAAACTGTTTTTT. It is translated as CASSSGGSGREKLFF.

This clone was seen a handful of times. Here the CDR3 reads CASSVDSGGAHTQYF. CDR3 DNA: TGTGCCAGCAGCGTCGATAGCGGGGGGGCGCATACGCAGTATTTT. This chain links TRBV9 with TRBJ2-3; 11 bases fit TRBD2. The CDR3 extends over 15 amino acids. V gave up 2 bases and J gave up 7 bases; unmatched junction bases: 6. CDR1 and CDR2 from the germline V gene are SGDLS and YYNGEE.

The V gene is TRBV7-9, the J gene TRBJ1-4, with D perhaps matching TRBD1 (5 bases). This CDR3 is 15 amino acids long. V shed 0 bases and J shed 3 bases, with 8 bases lying between them. CDR1 SEHNR and CDR2 FQNEAQ come from the germline V gene (reference sequence). The DNA for the CDR3 is TGTGCCAGCAGCTTAGCGGGGGGACCTAATGAAAAACTGTTTTTT. The encoded protein is CASSLAGGPNEKLFF.

The CDR3 is CASSSRYSPLHF. The DNA for the CDR3 is TGTGCCAGCAGTTCCAGATATTCACCCCTCCACTTT. This rearrangement joins TRBV12-3 or TRBV12-4 to TRBJ1-6; D is ambiguous. This CDR3 comprises 12 residues. Trimming took off 4 bases at V and 8 bases at J, with 6 bases between the two ends.

The rearrangement uses TRBV5-6 and TRBJ1-6, with D possibly being TRBD1 (6 bases). Germline V gives CDR1 SGHDT, CDR2 YYEEEE. The CDR3 length is 16 residues. V was clipped by 2 bases and J by 7 bases, with 16 bases between them. This chain's CDR3 is CASSLQGNVVNSPLHF. In DNA form, the CDR3 reads TGTGCCAGCAGCTTACAGGGAAATGTGGTAAATTCACCCCTCCACTTT.

The gene calls are TRBV6-5 and TRBJ2-7; TRBD1 matches at 9 bases. The V and J ends lost 4 bases and 6 bases, in that order; junction bases with no gene match: 7. CDR3 length: 14 amino acids. Germline CDR1 is MNHEY and CDR2 is SVGAGI. The CDR3 DNA sequence: TGTGCCAGCAGTTCACAGGGGGCAAGTCGCGAGCAGTACTTC. It encodes CASSSQGASREQYF.

The genes are TRBV7-9 and TRBJ1-2; D gene ambiguous. Germline CDR1 reads SEHNR; CDR2 reads FQNEAQ (reference sequence). V dropped 4 bases and J dropped 4 bases, with 10 bases sitting between them. This CDR3 is 13 amino acids long. The CDR3 loop is CASSSPDIYGYTF. Here the CDR3 DNA reads TGTGCCAGCAGCTCCCCTGACATCTATGGCTACACCTTC.

The chain recombines TRBV28 with TRBJ1-2; D is perhaps TRBD1 (5 bases). Trimming stripped 5 bases from V and 5 bases from J, with 9 bases between. This CDR3 has 12 amino acids. Germline lookup yields CDR1 MDHEN and CDR2 SYDVKM. The CDR3 nucleotides are TGTGCCAGCAGTAACGACAGATATGGCTACACCTTC. Amino acids: CASSNDRYGYTF.

The table lists this clone with a count of one. Other nucleotide sequences in the sample specify the same CDR3. J is TRBJ1-5 and V is TRBV28; D not resolved. This CDR3 region has 12 residues. Germline V CDR1 and CDR2: MDHEN, SYDVKM. With 5 bases removed from V and 7 bases from J, the gap between germline ends came to 9 bases. The CDR3 DNA is TGTGCCAGCAGTCTTCAGGCGCAGCCCCAGCATTTT. Residues: CASSLQAQPQHF. The full variable domain, rest sourced from reference TRBV28 and TRBJ1-5, is DVKVTQSSRYLVKRTGEKVFLECVQDMDHENMFWYRQDPGLGLRLIYFSYDVKMKEKGDIPEGYSVSREKKERFSLILESASTNQTSMYLCASSLQAQPQHFGDGTRLSIL.

The V call is TRBV5-5, the J call TRBJ2-7, with 7 positions matching TRBD1. Germline CDR1 is SGHKS and CDR2 is YYEKEE (reference sequence). Trimming cost V 4 bases and J 5 bases; bases outside gene matches: 9. CDR3 length: 14 residues. CDR3 sequence: CASSGSGQLHEQYF. The CDR3, as DNA: TGTGCCAGCAGCGGTTCGGGACAGCTCCACGAGCAGTACTTC.

The J gene is TRBJ1-3, the V gene TRBV2; 9 nucleotides align to TRBD1. CDR3 length: 15 residues. The V gene end was trimmed by 6 bases and the J gene end by 2 bases; junction bases not matched to a gene: 5. Germline CDR1 SNHLY, CDR2 FYNNEI. For the CDR3, the DNA is TGTGCCAGCAGACCGGACAGGGGCGCTGGAAACACCATATATTTT. Amino acids: CASRPDRGAGNTIYF.

The chain carries TRBV27 and TRBJ1-2; 7 bases map to TRBD1. Germline V lookup: CDR1 MNHEY, CDR2 SMNVEV (reference sequence). The length of the CDR3 is 14 residues. V gave up 3 bases and J gave up 4 bases; unmatched junction bases: 5. The CDR3 DNA reads TGTGCCAGCAGTTTCCGGGACAGAGGCTATGGCTACACCTTC. Its translation: CASSFRDRGYGYTF.

There are a few counts of this clone. The J gene is TRBJ1-6, the V gene TRBV30; TRBD1 matches 9 bases. J gave up 10 bases and V 2 bases, and 9 bases lay outside the gene matches. Germline assignment: CDR1 GTSNPN and CDR2 SVGIG (reference sequence). CDR3 length equals 15 residues. The CDR3 DNA sequence: TGTGCCTGGAGTCTGGACAGGGGCGGGTTGTCACCCCTCCACTTT. Encoded protein: CAWSLDRGGLSPLHF.

This chain connects TRBV5-1 to TRBJ2-3; 8 positions match TRBD2. Germline V CDR1 and CDR2: SGHRS, YFSETQ. The CDR3 totals 15 residues. Trimming removed 0 bases from V and 6 bases from J; junction bases left unmatched: 6. For the CDR3, the DNA is TGCGCCAGCAGCTTGGGGGCGGGGGGTTCGGATACGCAGTATTTT. Translation gives CASSLGAGGSDTQYF.

The V and J genes are TRBV5-4 and TRBJ2-7; TRBD1 matches at 10 bases. This CDR3 has 15 amino acids. The V segment lost 3 bases and the J segment 3 bases; nucleotides outside the gene matches: 6. From germline, CDR1 is SGHNT and CDR2 YYREEE (reference sequence). In DNA form, the CDR3 reads TGTGCCAGCAGCTCCCCCGGGACAGGGGACTACGAGCAGTACTTC. As protein: CASSSPGTGDYEQYF.

The rearrangement uses TRBV19 and TRBJ1-4; unclear D gene. This CDR3 comprises 14 residues. V was pared by 5 bases and J by 2 bases, with 9 bases between. CDR1 and CDR2 (germline): LNHDA, SQIVND (reference sequence). In DNA, the CDR3 is TGTGCCAGTAGTCTGAGGGAGACTAATGAAAAACTGTTTTTT. Translating it yields CASSLRETNEKLFF.

The chain joins TRBV9 to TRBJ1-2; D ambiguous. V was clipped by 4 bases and J by 8 bases, with 12 bases between them. The CDR3 loop spans 12 amino acids. Germline lookup yields CDR1 SGDLS and CDR2 YYNGEE. The chain's CDR3 is CASSTRSGGYTF. CDR3 nucleotides: TGTGCCAGCAGCACTCGATCCGGGGGCTACACCTTC.

This chain connects TRBV6-5 to TRBJ1-1; 7 bases align to TRBD1. This CDR3 has 14 amino acids. With V trimmed by 5 bases and J by 4 bases, 7 bases remained unmatched. Germline values: CDR1 MNHEY, CDR2 SVGAGI. The CDR3 protein is CASSMDRRGTEAFF. DNA of the CDR3: TGTGCCAGCAGTATGGACAGGAGGGGCACTGAAGCTTTCTTT.

The V gene is TRBV5-1, the J gene TRBJ1-3; no firm D call. Trimming left V 3 bases short and J 2 bases short, with 9 bases between. Per the germline V gene, CDR1 is SGHRS and CDR2 is YFSETQ. This CDR3 has 14 amino acids. CDR3 DNA sequence: TGCGCCAGCAGCTCAACCAGTGCTGGAAACACCATATATTTT. Translating gives CASSSTSAGNTIYF.

V gene TRBV6-2 or TRBV6-3 combines with J gene TRBJ2-1; 8 bases are a match to TRBD1. Germline V gene sequence: CDR1 MNHEY, CDR2 SVGEGT. V shed 0 bases and J 4 bases; nucleotides not matched to a gene: 2. The CDR3 covers 15 residues. CDR3 DNA sequence: TGTGCCAGCAGTTACTCGGACAGGGCGTACAATGAGCAGTTCTTC. Translating it yields CASSYSDRAYNEQFF.

V usage is TRBV18 and J usage is TRBJ1-3; no firm D call. The germline V gene has CDR1 KGHSH and CDR2 LQKENI. The CDR3 is 15 residues long. Trimming took 3 bases from V and 0 from J, leaving 9 bases between them. The CDR3 sequence: CASSPISSSGNTIYF. For the CDR3, the DNA is TGTGCCAGCTCACCCATCTCGAGCTCTGGAAACACCATATATTTT.

The rearrangement joins TRBV5-1 to TRBJ1-6; the match to TRBD1 covers 7 bases. The CDR3 runs to 16 residues. CDR1 SGHRS and CDR2 YFSETQ come from the germline V gene. The J segment lost 0 bases and the V segment lost 7 bases, leaving 7 bases of the junction unmatched. CDR3 DNA sequence: TGCGCCAGCGCTTCCGGGACAGTCTCCTATAATTCACCCCTCCACTTT. Translation: CASASGTVSYNSPLHF.

The chain uses TRBV2 and TRBJ2-1; no firm D call. V was shortened by 6 bases and J by 2 bases, with 14 bases between the two germline ends. The CDR3 is made up of 15 amino acids. CDR1 and CDR2 from the germline V gene are SNHLY and FYNNEI. This CDR3 is CASRQQLSTYNEQFF. DNA of the CDR3: TGTGCCAGCAGACAACAGCTATCCACCTACAATGAGCAGTTCTTC.

The chain combines TRBV19 with TRBJ1-6; TRBD1 agrees at 8 bases. After removal of 4 bases from V and 7 bases from J, the junction contained 9 bases not matched to a gene. There are 16 residues in the CDR3. Germline CDR1 and CDR2: LNHDA and SQIVND (reference sequence). The CDR3 here is CASSTSTTGVNSPLHF. CDR3 in DNA: TGTGCCAGTAGTACTTCCACGACAGGGGTAAATTCACCCCTCCACTTT.

The V and J genes are TRBV10-2 and TRBJ1-2; 7 nucleotides agree with TRBD1. J gave up 2 bases and V 5 bases, and 2 bases lay outside the gene matches. Germline loops: CDR1 WSHSY, CDR2 SAAADI. The CDR3 has 13 residues. DNA for the CDR3: TGCGCCAGCAGTCTGACAGGGAACTATGGCTACACCTTC. As protein: CASSLTGNYGYTF.

The V call is TRBV11-2, the J call TRBJ1-1; a weak D match, TRBD1 (6 bases). CDR3 size: 15 residues. Looked up from germline, CDR1 is SGHAT and CDR2 is FQNNGV. Trimming took off 4 bases at V and 6 bases at J, with 18 bases between the two ends. The CDR3 DNA reads TGTGCCAGCAGCTCCCGGGCCGGGGGGGCCCCTGAAGCTTTCTTT. It specifies CASSSRAGGAPEAFF.